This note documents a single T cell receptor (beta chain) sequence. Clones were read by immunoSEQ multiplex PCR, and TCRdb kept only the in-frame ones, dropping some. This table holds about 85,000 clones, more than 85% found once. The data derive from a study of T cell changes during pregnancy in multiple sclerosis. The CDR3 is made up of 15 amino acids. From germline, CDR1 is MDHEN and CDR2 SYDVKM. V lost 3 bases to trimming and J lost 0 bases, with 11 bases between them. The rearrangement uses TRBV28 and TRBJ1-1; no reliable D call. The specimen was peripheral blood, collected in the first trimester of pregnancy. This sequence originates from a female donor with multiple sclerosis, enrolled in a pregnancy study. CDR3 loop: CASSFVEVMNTEAFF. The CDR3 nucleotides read TGTGCCAGCAGTTTCGTAGAGGTCATGAACACTGAAGCTTTCTTT.